The 28 T cell receptor beta chains listed next were all sequenced from one sample in a study of sequential checkpoint blockade in melanoma. Libraries were prepared by immunoSEQ multiplex PCR; TCRdb keeps only in-frame clonotypes and omits some of them. The table includes 35,000 to 50,000 clones, 86% detected once. Treatment of the sample: randomized to nivolumab then ipilimumab (arm A) or the reverse (arm B). The source was CD8+ T cells sorted from blood (inferred from file names), collected from a patient given nivolumab and ipilimumab in sequence. All receptors come from a human donor with melanoma.

V is TRBV2 and J is TRBJ2-7, with D unresolved. Germline assignment: CDR1 SNHLY and CDR2 FYNNEI. This CDR3 comprises 13 residues. Trimming left V 4 bases short and J 1 base short, with 8 bases between. DNA for the CDR3: TGTGCCAGCAGTGTGGGCAGATCCTACGAGCAGTACTTC. This encodes CASSVGRSYEQYF.

The chain couples TRBV4-1 to TRBJ2-4; a weak D match, TRBD2 (5 bases). The CDR3 length is 12 residues. Trimming removed 0 bases at V and 11 bases at J, with 8 bases between. The germline CDR1 and CDR2 sequences are MGHRA and YSYEKL. The DNA of the CDR3 is TGCGCCAGCAGCCAAGATGGGGAGTTTCAGTACTTC. Translation gives CASSQDGEFQYF.

The chain links TRBV28 to TRBJ1-5; 9 nucleotides align to TRBD1. CDR1 and CDR2 from the germline V gene are MDHEN and SYDVKM. This CDR3 has 14 residues. V dropped 3 bases and J dropped 5; count of bases not matched to a gene: 2. CDR3 in amino acids: CASSLGQGHQPQHF. The DNA of the CDR3 is TGTGCCAGCAGTTTGGGACAGGGACATCAGCCCCAGCATTTT.

The J gene is TRBJ2-1, the V gene TRBV4-2; D might be TRBD1 (5 bases). CDR1 LGHNA and CDR2 YNFKEQ come from the germline V gene. V was shortened by 1 base and J by 0 bases, with 13 bases between the two germline ends. This CDR3 contains 17 residues. The CDR3 region is CASSQVPGQSSYNEQFF. The CDR3 DNA sequence: TGTGCCAGCAGCCAAGTTCCCGGACAAAGCTCCTACAATGAGCAGTTCTTC.

This rearrangement joins TRBV9 to TRBJ2-2, with D maybe TRBD1 (6 bases). CDR1 SGDLS and CDR2 YYNGEE come from the germline V gene. V dropped 5 bases and J dropped 5 bases, with 28 bases sitting between them. The CDR3 is 19 amino acids. The CDR3 is CASSHSRDGQMTYTGELFF. In DNA form, the CDR3 reads TGTGCCAGCAGTCATAGCAGAGATGGACAGATGACGTATACCGGGGAGCTGTTTTTT.

The rearrangement uses TRBV28 and TRBJ1-4; 10 bases align to TRBD1. The CDR3 contains 20 residues. Trimming at V came to 6 bases and at J to 4 bases, leaving 20 bases not matched to a gene. Germline V lookup: CDR1 MDHEN, CDR2 SYDVKM. CDR3 DNA: TGTGCCAGCAGCCAACTGCTGGGACAGGGGTGGTCGGTCATTAATGAAAAACTGTTTTTT. It specifies CASSQLLGQGWSVINEKLFF. Full variable domain (outside the CDR3, taken from reference TRBV28 and TRBJ1-4): DVKVTQSSRYLVKRTGEKVFLECVQDMDHENMFWYRQDPGLGLRLIYFSYDVKMKEKGDIPEGYSVSREKKERFSLILESASTNQTSMYLCASSQLLGQGWSVINEKLFFGSGTQLSVL.

The rearrangement links TRBV11-2 to TRBJ2-7; possibly TRBD1 for D (7 bases). Deletions cut 7 bases from V and 2 bases from J, with 18 bases between. Looked up from germline, CDR1 is SGHAT and CDR2 is FQNNGV. The CDR3 totals 15 residues. CDR3 sequence (DNA): TGTGCCAGCACCCCAGGGGGGTTCGTCACCTACGAGCAGTACTTC. Its translation: CASTPGGFVTYEQYF.

The table lists this clone with a few counts. The rearrangement joins TRBV7-6 to TRBJ2-6; possible D gene TRBD2, 5 bases. Germline assignment: CDR1 SGHVS and CDR2 FNYEAQ. The CDR3 runs to 14 residues. With 5 bases removed from V and 3 bases from J, the gap between germline ends came to 8 bases. CDR3 bases: TGTGCCAGCAGCACTGGACTTGGGGCCAACGTCCTGACTTTC. Protein product: CASSTGLGANVLTF.

This rearrangement joins TRBV19 to TRBJ2-7; 8 bases are shared with TRBD1. The V gene's germline CDR1 is LNHDA and CDR2 SQIVND (reference sequence). The CDR3 runs 13 residues. Losses at the gene ends were 3 bases for V and 3 bases for J; bases not matched to a gene: 1. CDR3 loop: CASSITGGYEQYF. In nucleotides, the CDR3 is TGTGCCAGTAGTATTACAGGGGGCTACGAGCAGTACTTC.

The chain joins TRBV2 to TRBJ1-1, with 8 bases lining up with TRBD1. From germline, CDR1 is SNHLY and CDR2 FYNNEI. Trimming took 5 bases from V and 6 from J; bases not matched to a gene: 8. The CDR3 length is 14 residues. In nucleotides, the CDR3 is TGTGCCAGCAGTTCAGGACAGGGCGAGTCTGAAGCTTTCTTT. This sequence encodes CASSSGQGESEAFF.

The chain joins TRBV7-6 to TRBJ2-1, with TRBD2 identical over 7 bases. Trimming took 1 base from V and 3 from J; bases not matched to a gene: 12. Germline V gives CDR1 SGHVS, CDR2 FNYEAQ. CDR3 length: 18 residues. The CDR3: CASSLGVRRGLNYNEQFF. For the CDR3, the DNA is TGTGCCAGCAGCTTAGGGGTGAGGAGGGGACTAAACTACAATGAGCAGTTCTTC.

In its sample, this clone was seen a few times. V usage is TRBV7-9 and J usage is TRBJ2-3; 8 bases map to TRBD1. CDR3 length: 15 residues. J gave up 3 bases and V 5 bases, and 7 bases lay outside the gene matches. Germline CDR1 SEHNR, CDR2 FQNEAQ (reference sequence). The CDR3 DNA reads as TGTGCCAGCAGCGCCGGCTGGACAGGGACAGATACGCAGTATTTT. Translating gives CASSAGWTGTDTQYF.

The rearrangement links TRBV27 to TRBJ2-5; D gene ambiguous. The length of the CDR3 is 12 residues. V lost 3 bases to trimming and J lost 7 bases, with 9 bases between them. Germline V gene data show CDR1 as MNHEY and CDR2 as SMNVEV (reference sequence). This chain's CDR3 is CASSFPSGTQYF. Here the CDR3 DNA reads TGTGCCAGCAGTTTCCCCTCGGGGACCCAGTACTTC.

The CDR3, as DNA: TGTGCCAGCAGTGAATTCTACTTTAGCAATCAGCCCCAGCATTTT. As protein: CASSEFYFSNQPQHF. The chain uses TRBV2 and TRBJ1-5; D ambiguous. V dropped 2 bases and J dropped 0 bases, with 8 bases sitting between them. Germline V CDR1 and CDR2: SNHLY, FYNNEI. The CDR3 has 15 amino acids.

There are a few counts of this clone. The chain couples TRBV7-8 to TRBJ1-1; 8 nucleotides agree with TRBD1. The V gene end was trimmed by 6 bases and the J gene end by 5 bases; junction bases not matched to a gene: 11. The CDR3 loop spans 15 amino acids. Germline V gene data show CDR1 as SGHVS and CDR2 as FQNEAQ. Here the CDR3 reads CASRRRGLEWTEAFF. The CDR3 DNA reads TGTGCCAGCAGGCGCAGGGGGCTCGAGTGGACTGAAGCTTTCTTT.

The V call is TRBV7-3, the J call TRBJ2-5; TRBD2 matches 12 bases. J lost 6 bases, V lost 1 base, and 9 bases had no gene match. CDR1 and CDR2 (germline): SGHTA, FQGTGA. The CDR3 covers 17 residues. CDR3 sequence (DNA): TGTGCCAGCAGCTTAAATCCCCGGACTAGCGGGAAACAGACCCAGTACTTC. It yields the protein CASSLNPRTSGKQTQYF.

The rearrangement joins TRBV6-5 to TRBJ2-7; TRBD1 aligns across 8 bases. The CDR3 extends over 14 amino acids. Germline CDR1 MNHEY, CDR2 SVGAGI. The V gene end was trimmed by 6 bases and the J gene end by 2 bases; junction bases not matched to a gene: 6. This chain's CDR3 is CASRRTTGAYEQYV. The CDR3 region has the DNA TGTGCCAGCAGGAGAACGACAGGGGCCTACGAGCAGTACGTC.

The chain is built from TRBV19 and TRBJ2-7, with 9 bases fitting TRBD2. V gave up 6 bases and J gave up 3 bases; unmatched junction bases: 3. The CDR3 extends over 13 amino acids. CDR1 and CDR2 (germline): LNHDA, SQIVND (reference sequence). The CDR3 reads CASSVAGVYEQYF. The CDR3 DNA follows: TGTGCCAGTAGCGTAGCGGGAGTCTACGAGCAGTACTTC. The full variable domain, with the rest looked up from reference TRBV19 and TRBJ2-7, is DGGITQSPKYLFRKEGQNVTLSCEQNLNHDAMYWYRQDPGQGLRLIYYSQIVNDFQKGDIAEGYSVSREKKESFPLTVTSAQKNPTAFYLCASSVAGVYEQYFGPGTRLTVT.

This chain connects TRBV7-9 to TRBJ2-5, with D possibly TRBD2 on 6 matching bases. The CDR3 is 14 residues long. Trimming took 2 bases from V and 1 from J, leaving 8 bases between them. CDR1 is SEHNR, CDR2 FQNEAQ, per germline (reference sequence). CDR3 residues: CASSLLATQETQYF. In nucleotides, the CDR3 is TGTGCCAGCAGCTTACTAGCGACCCAAGAGACCCAGTACTTC.

This chain connects TRBV7-2 to TRBJ2-2; weak D call: TRBD1 (5 bases). The CDR3 is made up of 14 amino acids. CDR1 is SGHTA, CDR2 FQGNSA, per germline. The V and J ends lost 7 bases and 5 bases respectively, with 14 bases between them. CDR3 sequence: CASTGLLRTGELFF. The CDR3 nucleotides read TGTGCCAGCACAGGGCTTTTAAGGACCGGGGAGCTGTTTTTT. The variable domain in full, completed from reference TRBV7-2 and TRBJ2-2, reads GAGVSQSPSNKVTEKGKDVELRCDPISGHTALYWYRQSLGQGLEFLIYFQGNSAPDKSGLPSDRFSAERTGGSVSTLTIQRTQQEDSAVYLCASTGLLRTGELFFGEGSRLTVL.

This chain joins TRBV4-1 and TRBJ2-7, with TRBD1 identical over 7 bases. The CDR3 runs to 14 residues. V gave up 6 bases and J gave up 0 bases; unmatched junction bases: 5. The germline V gene encodes CDR1 MGHRA and CDR2 YSYEKL. The CDR3 bases are TGCGCCAGCAGTCCCGGGACAGTCTCCTACGAGCAGTACTTC. Translated, it gives CASSPGTVSYEQYF.

The V gene is TRBV5-6, the J gene TRBJ2-1, with D unresolved. Per germline, CDR1 SGHDT and CDR2 YYEEEE. V shed 0 bases and J shed 6 bases, with 7 bases lying between them. The CDR3 is 13 residues long. CDR3 bases: TGTGCCAGCAGCTTGGGACTTTTCAATGAGCAGTTCTTC. It encodes CASSLGLFNEQFF.

CDR3 region: CASSLSSGSGYEQYF. For the CDR3, the DNA is TGTGCCAGCAGTTTATCGAGCGGGAGCGGGTACGAGCAGTACTTC. The rearrangement uses TRBV28 and TRBJ2-7; 8 positions agree with TRBD2. Trimming took 1 base from V and 4 from J; bases not matched to a gene: 6. This CDR3 is built from 15 residues. CDR1 is MDHEN and CDR2 is SYDVKM in the germline V gene.

This chain links TRBV7-8 with TRBJ1-3, with a possible D match to TRBD1 (5 bases). CDR3 length: 15 residues. CDR1 SGHVS and CDR2 FQNEAQ come from the germline V gene. The V end was cut by 6 bases, the J end by 3 bases, with 15 bases between. The CDR3 bases are TGTGCCAGCAGTGCTGACGGGGGGGATGGAAACACCATATATTTT. Its translation is CASSADGGDGNTIYF.

CDR3 bases: TGTGCCAGCAGGCGGAGTTTGGCTGAAGCTTTCTTT. It specifies CASRRSLAEAFF. The V and J genes are TRBV27 and TRBJ1-1; D unclear. Germline V gene sequence: CDR1 MNHEY, CDR2 SMNVEV (reference sequence). The CDR3 has 12 amino acids. V dropped 6 bases and J dropped 6 bases, with 11 bases sitting between them.

This clone was seen a few times. This chain uses TRBV9 with TRBJ1-4; D is perhaps TRBD1 (5 bases). Germline CDR1 SGDLS, CDR2 YYNGEE. The CDR3 is made up of 14 amino acids. V was trimmed by 1 base and J by 3 bases, leaving 7 bases between them. The CDR3 DNA reads as TGTGCCAGCAGCGTATGGGGCTCTAATGAAAAACTGTTTTTT. Amino acid sequence: CASSVWGSNEKLFF.

The genes are TRBV4-3 and TRBJ2-1; D may be TRBD2 (5 bases). The V and J ends lost 6 bases and 2 bases respectively, with 17 bases between them. CDR1 and CDR2 (germline): LGHNA, YSLEER. The CDR3 length is 16 residues. The CDR3 region has the DNA TGCGCCAGCAGACCCCAGGTTTGGGAGCCCTACAATGAGCAGTTCTTC. This translates into CASRPQVWEPYNEQFF.

The chain joins TRBV27 to TRBJ2-7, with D tentatively TRBD2 (5 bases). Germline V gene data show CDR1 as MNHEY and CDR2 as SMNVEV (reference sequence). The CDR3 runs to 14 residues. V gave up 2 bases and J gave up 3 bases, with 11 bases separating them. CDR3 loop: CASSLGLANYEQYF. Written as DNA, the CDR3 is TGTGCCAGCAGTTTAGGGCTAGCAAACTACGAGCAGTACTTC.